The 21 T cell receptor beta chains listed next were all sequenced from one sample in a study of T cells in Graves' hyperthyroidism and ophthalmopathy. What was amplified from RNA transcripts were TCR beta CDR3 regions. The HTBI primer set was used in a first-round RT-PCR of the TCR CDR3. TCRdb recomputed calls from the multiplex PCR reads with MiXCR, one row per CDR3 protein. The sample lists approximately 710,000 distinct CDR3 sequences, 15% to 20% seen once, with less than 20% in the top ten. The source material was blood. These receptors all stem from a man aged 45-65 years with Graves' hyperthyroidism.

Details on this clonotype: Given a much more abundant clone one base away, this may be a read error. The rearrangement links TRBV29-1 to TRBJ2-5, with 9 bases that match TRBD2. Germline V gene lookup returns CDR1 SQVTM and CDR2 ANQGSEA. The trim removed 1 base at V and 6 bases at J, leaving 15 bases unmatched. The CDR3 is 17 residues long. The CDR3 spells CSVEGMGVAGAEQTQYF. Here the CDR3 DNA reads TGCAGCGTTGAAGGTATGGGGGTAGCGGGGGCGGAACAGACCCAGTACTTC.

This clonotype was recorded a few times. A read error is possible here, since a much larger clone lies one base away. The genes are TRBV11-2 and TRBJ2-1; D is unresolved. From germline, CDR1 is SGHAT and CDR2 FQNNGV. The CDR3 contains 15 residues. The CDR3 coding sequence is TGTGCCAGCAGCCCGGGCCTCGGAGTCTACAATGAGCGGTTCTTC. Translation: CASSPGLGVYNERFF. The full variable domain, completed using reference TRBV11-2 and TRBJ2-1, is EAGVAQSPRYKIIEKRQSVAFWCNPISGHATLYWYQQILGQGPKLLIQFQNNGVVDDSQLPKDRFSAERLKGVDSTLKIQPAKLEDSAVYLCASSPGLGVYNERFFGPGTRLTVL.

In this sample, this clonotype turned up many times. The chain combines TRBV27 with TRBJ2-1, with D hard to call. The V gene's germline CDR1 is MNHEY and CDR2 SMNVEV (reference sequence). This CDR3 is 15 amino acids long. V was cut by 2 bases and J by 9 bases, with 17 bases left in between. The CDR3 DNA is TGTGCCAGCAGTTTAAGTAGGGCTAGTTGGGGTGAGCAGTTCTTC. Its protein is CASSLSRASWGEQFF.

In this sample, this clonotype turned up a few times. The gene calls are TRBV2 and TRBJ1-5; 7 bases fit TRBD1. CDR1 and CDR2 (germline): SNHLY, FYNNEI. This CDR3 has 15 residues. DNA for the CDR3: TGTGCTAGCGGACGAAGGACAGGTCCCAATCAGCCCCAGCATTTT. Its translation: CASGRRTGPNQPQHF.

This clonotype was counted a few times. V and J are TRBV6-6 and TRBJ2-7; no definite D call. V was pared by 1 base and J by 4 bases, with 8 bases between. The CDR3 covers 13 residues. From germline, CDR1 is MNHNY and CDR2 SVGAGI (reference sequence). The DNA for the CDR3 is TGTGCCAGCAGTTACTGGACGGATTACGAGCAGTACTTC. It specifies CASSYWTDYEQYF.

V usage is TRBV3-1 and J usage is TRBJ2-2, with D perhaps TRBD2 (6 bases). Germline CDR1 is LGHDT and CDR2 is YNNKEL (reference sequence). V gave up 2 bases and J gave up 6 bases, with 13 bases separating them. This CDR3 contains 15 residues. The chain's CDR3 is CASSQLAPGPGELFF. Here the CDR3 DNA reads TGTGCCAGCAGCCAACTAGCGCCTGGGCCCGGGGAGCTGTTTTTT.

Worth noting for this clonotype: Given a much more abundant clone one base away, this may be a read error. This likely comes from a read error, as the CDR3 has no conserved phenylalanine or tryptophan at its end. V is TRBV7-3 and J is TRBJ2-3; 10 bases agree with TRBD1. This CDR3 contains 16 residues. The V and J ends lost 0 bases and 1 base, in that order; junction bases with no gene match: 1. CDR1 and CDR2 (germline): SGHTA, FQGTGA. The CDR3 spells CASSLTGQGRTDTQYS. Written as DNA, the CDR3 is TGTGCCAGCAGCTTAACGGGACAGGGGCGCACAGATACGCAGTATTCT.

This clonotype was seen ten or more times. The J gene is TRBJ1-6, the V gene TRBV10-1; weak D call: TRBD1 (6 bases). V gave up 4 bases and J gave up 7 bases, with 8 bases separating them. Per germline, CDR1 WNHNN and CDR2 SYGVQD (reference sequence). This CDR3 region has 13 residues. CDR3 sequence: CASSAGANSPLHF. The CDR3 nucleotides are TGCGCCAGCAGTGCAGGGGCGAATTCACCCCTCCACTTT.

The sample holds a few counts of this clonotype. The V and J genes are TRBV28 and TRBJ2-1, with TRBD1 identical over 7 bases. This CDR3 contains 14 residues. The trim removed 6 bases at V and 7 bases at J, leaving 9 bases unmatched. CDR1 and CDR2 (germline): MDHEN, SYDVKM. The CDR3 DNA reads TGTGCCAGCAGCCACACAGGGGTTAGGAATGAGCAGTTCTTC. This translates into CASSHTGVRNEQFF.

There are a few counts of this clonotype. This CDR3 reads CATSRTGTDTQYF. The CDR3 coding sequence is TGTGCCACCAGCAGGACAGGCACAGATACGCAGTATTTT. The rearrangement uses TRBV24-1 and TRBJ2-3; D perhaps matches TRBD1 (6 bases). Trimming took 7 bases from V and 1 from J, leaving 8 bases between them. Germline V lookup: CDR1 KGHDR, CDR2 SFDVKD. This CDR3 is 13 amino acids long.

This clonotype is a singleton in its sample. The chain is built from TRBV20-1 and TRBJ2-3, with 10 nucleotides matching TRBD2. Germline V gene lookup returns CDR1 DFQATT and CDR2 SNEGSKA (reference sequence). This CDR3 comprises 18 residues. The J segment lost 0 bases and the V segment lost 1 base, leaving 10 bases of the junction unmatched. CDR3 in amino acids: CSARVVSGRVASTDTQYF. The CDR3 bases are TGCAGTGCTAGAGTTGTAAGCGGGAGGGTGGCTAGCACAGATACGCAGTATTTT.

On this clonotype: A read error may be the cause here, since a much bigger clone is one base away. The chain employs TRBV24-1 and TRBJ2-1; D ambiguous. The CDR3 has 13 residues. V dropped 3 bases and J dropped 5 bases, with 7 bases sitting between them. The V gene's germline CDR1 is KGHDR and CDR2 SFDVKD. The CDR3 here is CATSDRSDNEQFF. CDR3 DNA sequence: TGTGCCACCAGTGATAGGAGTGACAATGAGCAGTTCTTC.

This clonotype was seen many times. This chain links TRBV7-6 with TRBJ1-1; TRBD1 is a possible D gene (5 bases). This CDR3 is built from 17 residues. V was shortened by 1 base and J by 0 bases, with 15 bases between the two germline ends. Germline CDR1 is SGHVS and CDR2 is FNYEAQ. The CDR3 loop reads CASSLGRGRKMNTEAFF. CDR3 nucleotide sequence: TGTGCCAGCAGCTTAGGTCGGGGACGCAAAATGAACACTGAAGCTTTCTTT.

This clonotype was observed at least ten times. This chain uses TRBV2 with TRBJ2-7; D perhaps matches TRBD2 (5 bases). Between the trimmed V and J ends, which lost 0 bases and 3 bases, there was a span of 18 bases. The germline V gene encodes CDR1 SNHLY and CDR2 FYNNEI. This CDR3 region has 17 residues. The CDR3 loop is CASSEAEWASRIYEQYF. Here the CDR3 DNA reads TGTGCCAGCAGTGAAGCGGAATGGGCTAGCAGGATCTACGAGCAGTACTTC.

This clonotype was counted at least ten times. This chain links TRBV5-1 with TRBJ2-3; TRBD1 might be the D (6 bases). The CDR3 extends over 15 amino acids. Trimming took 4 bases from V and 3 from J, leaving 15 bases between them. Germline values: CDR1 SGHRS, CDR2 YFSETQ. The CDR3 sequence: CASSRTRGRTDTQYF. The CDR3 nucleotides read TGCGCCAGCAGCCGTACCAGGGGACGAACAGATACGCAGTATTTT.

This clonotype has a single count. The chain recombines TRBV19 with TRBJ1-5; 8 positions match TRBD1. The CDR3 runs to 15 residues. Trimming removed 6 bases from V and 1 base from J; junction bases left unmatched: 5. Germline CDR1 reads LNHDA; CDR2 reads SQIVND (reference sequence). The CDR3 region is CASRTGGFSNQPQHF. The CDR3 nucleotides read TGTGCCAGTAGAACAGGGGGATTCAGCAATCAGCCCCAGCATTTT.

This clonotype was found a few times. CDR3 sequence reads: CASSQGLPVYNEQFF. CDR3 DNA sequence: TGTGCCAGCAGTCAAGGACTACCGGTATACAATGAGCAGTTCTTC. V is TRBV6-1 and J is TRBJ2-1, with D possibly matching TRBD2 (6 bases). The germline V gene has CDR1 MNHNS and CDR2 SASEGT. The ends were cut back, 5 bases at V and 4 bases at J, with 15 bases in the middle. This CDR3 is 15 amino acids long.

This clonotype was detected ten times or more. The chain joins TRBV27 to TRBJ2-7; 8 bases align to TRBD2. The CDR3 length is 15 residues. The V gene end was trimmed by 3 bases and the J gene end by 2 bases; junction bases not matched to a gene: 6. Germline values: CDR1 MNHEY, CDR2 SMNVEV (reference sequence). The CDR3 is CASSFSGGPAYEQYF. DNA for the CDR3: TGTGCCAGCAGTTTCAGCGGGGGACCGGCCTACGAGCAGTACTTC.

This clonotype was counted between two and nine times. The chain recombines TRBV20-1 with TRBJ2-3, with 7 positions matching TRBD2. The CDR3 sequence is 12 residues long. CDR1 is DFQATT and CDR2 is SNEGSKA in the germline V gene (reference sequence). In DNA, the CDR3 is TGCAGCGCCTGGGGGGGTACAGATACGCAGTATTTT. Amino acid sequence: CSAWGGTDTQYF.

The genes are TRBV7-8 and TRBJ2-7; TRBD1 matches at 8 bases. Germline assignment: CDR1 SGHVS and CDR2 FQNEAQ. This CDR3 region has 15 residues. Trimming took 5 bases from V and 4 from J; bases not matched to a gene: 10. The CDR3 protein is CASSPDGQGRYEQYF. The CDR3 nucleotides read TGTGCCAGCAGCCCAGACGGACAGGGACGATACGAGCAGTACTTC.

Regarding this clonotype: A read error is possible here, since a much larger clone lies one base away. The chain combines TRBV9 with TRBJ2-7, with D possibly being TRBD2 (6 bases). Per the germline V gene, CDR1 is SGDLS and CDR2 is YYNGEE. V was clipped by 4 bases and J by 5 bases, with 16 bases between them. The CDR3 runs to 14 residues. Here the CDR3 DNA reads TGTGCCAGCAGCCCGGGCCAGGGAGGTGACGAGCAGTACTTC. It specifies CASSPGQGGDEQYF.